The present T cell receptor (beta chain) was sequenced within a study of metastatic and nonmetastatic thyroid tumors. Thyroid surgery had not been preceded by any treatment in any patient. This clone was recorded at least ten times. Its matching antigen is unknown. The CDR3 does not end in the conserved phenylalanine or tryptophan, so this is likely a read error. Study-level findings and limits: A significant increase in TCR beta diversity was reportedly seen in malignant thyroid tumors relative to benign nodules, in blood and tumor.

TCRdb re-called clones via MiXCR from the PCR reads. Of roughly 16,000 clones listed, roughly 26% were seen once; the top ten hold less than 15%. V was pared by 1 base and J by 4 bases, with 3 bases of the junction left unmatched. The CDR3 extends over 14 amino acids. Germline V lookup: CDR1 LNHNV, CDR2 YYDKDF (reference sequence). The sequence was collected from a male donor with papillary thyroid cancer or a benign thyroid nodule (not recorded which). Some clones in this sample may be carry-over from other donors' samples. The chain links TRBV15 to TRBJ2-7, with 8 bases that match TRBD1. Sequencing was carried out using tumor tissue. The chain's CDR3 is CATSRGYRGYEQYS. The CDR3 DNA is TGTGCCACCAGCAGAGGATACAGGGGGTACGAGCAGTACTCC.